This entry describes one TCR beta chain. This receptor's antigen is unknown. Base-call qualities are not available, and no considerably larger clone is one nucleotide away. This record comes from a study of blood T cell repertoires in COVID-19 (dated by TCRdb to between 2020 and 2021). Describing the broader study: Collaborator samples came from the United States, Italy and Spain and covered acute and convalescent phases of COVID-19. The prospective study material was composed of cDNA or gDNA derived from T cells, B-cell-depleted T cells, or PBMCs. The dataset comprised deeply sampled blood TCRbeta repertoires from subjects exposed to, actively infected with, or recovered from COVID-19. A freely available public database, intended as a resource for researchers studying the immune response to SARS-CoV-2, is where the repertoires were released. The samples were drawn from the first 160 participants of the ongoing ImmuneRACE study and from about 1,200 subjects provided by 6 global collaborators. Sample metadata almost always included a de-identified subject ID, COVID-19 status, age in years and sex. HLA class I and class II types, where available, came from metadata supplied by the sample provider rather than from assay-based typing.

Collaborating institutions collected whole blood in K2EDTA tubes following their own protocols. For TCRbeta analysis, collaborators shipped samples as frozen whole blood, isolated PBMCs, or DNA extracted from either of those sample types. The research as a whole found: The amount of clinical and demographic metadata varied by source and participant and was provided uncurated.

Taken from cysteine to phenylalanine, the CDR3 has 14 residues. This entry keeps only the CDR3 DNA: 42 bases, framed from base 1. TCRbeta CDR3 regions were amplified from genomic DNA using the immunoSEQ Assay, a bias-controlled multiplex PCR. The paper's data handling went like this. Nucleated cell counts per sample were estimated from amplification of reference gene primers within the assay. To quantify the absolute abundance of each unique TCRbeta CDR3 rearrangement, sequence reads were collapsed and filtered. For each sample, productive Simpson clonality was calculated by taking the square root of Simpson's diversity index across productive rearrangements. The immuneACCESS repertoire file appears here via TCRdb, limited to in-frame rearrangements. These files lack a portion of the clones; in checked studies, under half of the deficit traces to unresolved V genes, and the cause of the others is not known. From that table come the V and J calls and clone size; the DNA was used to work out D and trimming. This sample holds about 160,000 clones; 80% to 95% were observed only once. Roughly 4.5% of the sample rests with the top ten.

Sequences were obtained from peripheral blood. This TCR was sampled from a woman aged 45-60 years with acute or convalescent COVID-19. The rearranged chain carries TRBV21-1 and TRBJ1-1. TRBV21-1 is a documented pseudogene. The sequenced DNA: TGTGCCAGCAGCAACGGGTCTCTGAACACTGAAGCTTTCTTT. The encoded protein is CASSNGSLNTEAFF.